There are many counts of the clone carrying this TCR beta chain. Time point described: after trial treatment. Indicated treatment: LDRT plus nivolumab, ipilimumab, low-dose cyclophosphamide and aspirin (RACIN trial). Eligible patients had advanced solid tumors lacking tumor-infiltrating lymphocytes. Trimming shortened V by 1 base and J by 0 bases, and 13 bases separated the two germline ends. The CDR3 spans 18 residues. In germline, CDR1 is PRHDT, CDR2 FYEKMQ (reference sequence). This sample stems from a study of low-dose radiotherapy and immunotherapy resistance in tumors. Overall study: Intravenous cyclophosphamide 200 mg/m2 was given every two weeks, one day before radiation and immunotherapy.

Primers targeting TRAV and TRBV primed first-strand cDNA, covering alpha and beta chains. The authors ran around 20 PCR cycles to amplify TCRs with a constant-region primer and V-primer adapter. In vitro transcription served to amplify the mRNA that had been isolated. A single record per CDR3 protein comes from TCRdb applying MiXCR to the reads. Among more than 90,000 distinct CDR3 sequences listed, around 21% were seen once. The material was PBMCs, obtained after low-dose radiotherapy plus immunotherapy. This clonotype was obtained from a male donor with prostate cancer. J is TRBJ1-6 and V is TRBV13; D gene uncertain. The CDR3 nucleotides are TGTGCCAGCAGCTTAGACAGCGACCGGGGCTCCTATAATTCACCCCTCCACTTT. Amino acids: CASSLDSDRGSYNSPLHF.